The present TCR beta chain was sequenced within a study of cytomegalovirus exposure and HLA in healthy donors (dated by TCRdb to about 2017). Regarding the research as a whole: According to an earlier analysis of 587 of the donors, 150 million to 200 million T cells yielded some 110 million unique TCR beta sequences and 276 Gb of sequence data. Donor age, sex, ethnicity and CMV serostatus were collected together with the repertoire data. On average, about 200,000 unique TCR beta nucleotide sequences were sequenced per donor among about 400 genotyped donors of the cohort, with roughly 18% of those sequences being non-productive. The study aimed to test whether signatures of past pathogen exposure could be identified by cataloging public T cell receptors. Of the approximately 400 genotyped donors, approximately 83% fell in the genetic ancestry cluster associated with self-reported Caucasian donors. In the later analysis, no new phenotypic data were used to find candidate immune exposures; instead, reliance was placed on TCR beta sequences and their occurrence across donors. Along with the approximately 700-subject first cohort, a separate validation cohort of 120 different subjects was used. High-throughput TCR immunosequencing, statistical association of individual TCRs with disease status, and machine learning were combined to predict cytomegalovirus infection status. An early release that covered approximately 600 HLA-typed donors contained approximately 300 gigabases of sequencing data and about 84 million unique TCR sequences. Genome-wide SNP genotypes for about 65% of the 666 donors were used in a later genetic analysis, which treated that subset as a discovery cohort. The number of donors typed differed by locus, with about 629-640 for A, B, C, DRB1 and DQB1, approximately 500 for DQA1, 606 for DPA1, and some 440 for DPB1. The T cell repertoires of 670 or so subjects were profiled by immunosequencing and related to cytomegalovirus serostatus. Class I and class II HLA loci were covered by the typing at four-digit resolution. A later analysis re-examined previously published TCR beta repertoires from more than 650 donors and added high-resolution HLA genotyping to investigate patterns of TCR occurrence. In an earlier analysis of a few hundred of the donors, high-throughput TCR beta sequencing was used to judge whether each TCR beta V gene segment behaved as functional or pseudogenic. All discovery cohort repertoires had been generated using a single sequencing platform. Roughly five DR-DQ haplotypes were handled as single units for association and clustering because linkage in the cohort was strong.

This clone was seen only a few times. Its recognized antigen is unknown. No much larger clone is present one base from it, and per-base qualities are unavailable. CDR1 and CDR2 are drawn from the germline V gene (reference sequence): SGHNT, YYREEE. Reading from cysteine to phenylalanine, the CDR3 counts 16 amino acids. This entry keeps only the CDR3 DNA: 48 bases, framed from base 1. V ends up 2 bases short and J 6 bases short, with an unmatched junction base count of 7. The method was the immunoSEQ multiplex PCR assay. For the multiplex PCR, a mixture combining 60 forward primers for TCR Vbeta segments and 13 reverse primers for TCR Jbeta segments was used. A multiplex PCR assay on genomic DNA amplified the CDR3 region of rearranged TCR beta genes. Amplified TCR beta libraries were sequenced as 87-base-pair reads on the Illumina HiSeq System. Concerning the study's data processing: A later analysis tallied 75 million to 85 million unique TCR beta chains across the 600 to 700 repertoires, and approximately 12 million of those chains were shared by two or more donors. Raw reads were error-corrected and collapsed into unique sequences by a nearest-neighbor algorithm in which closely related sequences were merged to remove PCR and sequencing errors. CDR3 sequences were aligned to IMGT reference sequences to assign V, D and J gene segments. For a sequence to be retained, a match of at least six nucleotides to both a V gene segment and a J gene segment was required. Rearrangements were called productive when the CDR3 lacked stop codons and stayed in frame with V and J; all others were non-productive. Following IMGT convention, CDR3 was defined as the stretch from the second conserved V-encoded cysteine up to the conserved J-encoded phenylalanine. In an earlier analysis of approximately 590 of the donors, sequences lacking an unambiguous match to a single V gene segment were excluded. In an earlier analysis of approximately 500 of the donors, a V segment was called functional when productive rearrangements were above 56.7%, and segregating when the standard deviation between donors exceeded 5%. A statistical classification framework was built for diagnosing cytomegalovirus status from the catalog of TCR beta chain sequences. A later analysis assigned V and J genes by comparing TCR nucleotide sequences with IMGT/GENE-DB human TR gene sequences. The TCRdist pipeline was used in a later analysis to assign CDR3 sequences and most-parsimonious VDJ recombination scenarios. In a later analysis, each TCR beta chain was defined by its CDR3 amino acid sequence together with its V-gene family, and reads lacking a unique V-gene family were excluded. A later analysis removed 550 to 650 highly shared, low-generation-probability nucleotide sequences to deal with suspected cross-contamination and a sequencing artifact. For each public chain, a later analysis derived a clonal expansion index from normalized ranks of inferred template counts within each repertoire. A later analysis computed generation probabilities with a VDJ recombination model fitted to out-of-frame rearrangements, and checked the results against IGoR. In a later analysis, TCR-TCR, TCR-HLA and TCR-CMV co-occurrence was scored with hypergeometric tests, and a repertoire-size bias correction was applied to TCR pairs. False discovery rates were estimated in a later analysis by permuting HLA or CMV assignments 20 times. In a later analysis, co-occurring TCRs were grouped using DBSCAN, with TCRdist sequence similarity added in when clustering inside HLA-allele-positive subsets. Repertoires with fewer than 30,000 or more than 120,000 public chains were left out of co-occurrence clustering, as were about five repertoires with anomalous nucleotide sharing. The table comes from immuneACCESS by way of TCRdb, which keeps in-frame sequences with V and J called. Part of the clones is missing from these tables; in studies checked, under half for an unresolved V gene and the rest for unknown reasons. From that table come the V and J calls and clone size; the DNA was used to work out D and trimming. The sample table contains around 100,000 clones; only one count was recorded for about four fifths of them. Under 2% of the sample goes to the ten largest clones.

The cohort was made up of several hundred healthy bone marrow donors. At the time of sampling, all cohort members were nominally healthy, though unrecorded immune exposures were likely present. The donor was CMV seronegative and belonged to the group of under 400 seronegative cohort members. Every donor gave a peripheral blood sample, and the peripheral blood mononuclear cells from that sample were used for TCR beta sequencing. Genomic DNA extraction from the blood cell samples was performed with the Qiagen DNeasy Blood Extraction Kit. The investigation overall reported the following: A further reported finding was that TCR beta sequences accurately predicted the HLA-A and HLA-B alleles for most subjects in the first cohort. Compared with equally common non-associated chains, HLA-associated TCR beta chains in a later analysis were more clonally expanded and had lower generation probabilities. Only TCR beta chains were sequenced in this cohort, and the absence of alpha or paired-chain data limited detectable features. According to a later genetic analysis, donors in an Asian-associated ancestry cluster had fewer N-insertions in productive TCRs than the approximately 690-donor mean. The authors suggested that the approach could potentially be extended to other disease states and immunological phenotypes. A later analysis associated around 16,000 TCR beta sequences with specific HLA alleles at a false discovery rate of 0.05. The 87-base-pair reads could not distinguish some IMGT-functional V segments, including TRBV6-2 and TRBV6-3, so those segments were excluded. Most TCR sequences were observed very rarely across donors, whereas some public TCRs were present in many individuals. A total of some 180 TCR beta chains were listed by the study as associated with cytomegalovirus. Cytomegalovirus status was reported to be diagnosed by the classifier with high specificity and sensitivity in both the original and validation cohorts. In vitro tests confirmed that a few of the cytomegalovirus-associated TCR beta chains recognize cytomegalovirus antigens. Several of the top co-occurrence clusters appeared to be linked to parvovirus B19, influenza, CMV and Epstein-Barr virus, according to a later analysis. Correlated functional status among segregating V segments might reflect linkage disequilibrium, but an unknown experimental factor could not be ruled out. A later analysis found that TCR association rates varied across HLA loci, with DRB1 alleles showing the most associated TCRs and HLA-C alleles the fewest. Strong co-occurrence of HLA alleles, especially DR and DQ, made assigning TCR associations to individual alleles difficult. Broadly in line with IMGT annotations, most TCR beta V segments showed up in productive rearrangements about 87% or about 30% of the time in an earlier analysis of under 700 of the donors. An association between a missense DCLRE1C variant and V-gene and J-gene trimming of TCR beta chains was found in a later genetic analysis and replicated in an independent cohort. According to a later analysis, most CMV-associated TCR beta chains appeared to be HLA-restricted, and the HLA associations seemed to be driven largely by CMV exposure. Some 15 rarely observed V segments, including chromosome 9 orphons, were excluded from the earlier analysis of some 590 of the donors because counts were too low. The sequencing pipeline was judged likely to have produced a cluster of highly shared sequence variants as a technical artifact. Sequencing depth was assumed to be roughly uniform across donors in the presence/absence analyses, though that assumption may not hold. For the cohort, immune exposure information was limited to CMV serostatus. Because HLA typing was unavailable for some donors at each locus, only the typed subset was used in association tests.

This clonotype was sampled from a woman between 40 and 50 years old in good health and CMV-seronegative. The rearrangement combines TRBV5-4 with TRBJ2-2; the central 10 bases match TRBD2. The sequenced sample consisted of PBMCs. This receptor has the CDR3 CASSLPSGRGAGELFF. The base sequence is TGTGCCAGCAGCTTACCTAGCGGGAGAGGGGCCGGGGAGCTGTTTTTT.